These 28 T cell receptor beta chains were all obtained from the same sample, sequenced in a study of T cells after yellow fever vaccination. TCRdb independently ran MiXCR on the 5' RACE reads; one entry per CDR3 protein. The sample shows hundreds of thousands of distinct CDR3 sequences, roughly 8.6% of them seen only once. The material sequenced was PBMCs, taken around 45 days after the first yellow fever vaccination. All receptors derive from a man between 18 and 35 years old who received the YFV17D yellow fever vaccine.

Many counts were recorded for this clonotype. This chain connects TRBV4-3 to TRBJ1-3, with D uncertain. CDR3 length equals 17 residues. Germline assignment: CDR1 LGHNA and CDR2 YSLEER. Trimming took off 4 bases at V and 0 bases at J, with 16 bases between the two ends. This CDR3 is CASSLTSTARSGNTIYF. In DNA form, the CDR3 reads TGCGCCAGCAGCCTCACCTCGACTGCACGCTCTGGAAACACCATATATTTT.

This clonotype came up a few times. The CDR3 coding sequence is TGTGCCAGCAGCTTATGGCGGGGGGGCCCGGAGACCCAGTACTTC. This encodes CASSLWRGGPETQYF. The chain recombines TRBV7-2 with TRBJ2-5; TRBD2 matches at 9 bases. Germline CDR1 SGHTA, CDR2 FQGNSA. The J segment lost 5 bases and the V segment lost 2 bases, leaving 6 bases of the junction unmatched. The CDR3 covers 15 residues.

There are a few counts of this clonotype. The chain has TRBV5-1 and TRBJ2-1, with 9 bases aligning to TRBD2. V lost 4 bases, J lost 0 bases, and 2 bases stayed unmatched. There are 15 residues in the CDR3. The germline CDR1 and CDR2 sequences are SGHRS and YFSETQ. This CDR3 is CASSHSGSSYNEQFF. CDR3 DNA: TGCGCCAGCAGCCATAGCGGGAGCTCCTACAATGAGCAGTTCTTC.

The sample holds a few counts of this clonotype. This chain connects TRBV6-5 to TRBJ2-5; TRBD2 aligns across 8 bases. CDR3 length: 15 residues. CDR1 and CDR2 from the germline V gene are MNHEY and SVGAGI. V lost 3 bases and J lost 2; bases outside the gene matches: 5. CDR3: CASSYLSGGQETQYF. CDR3 in DNA: TGTGCCAGCAGTTATCTGTCGGGGGGGCAAGAGACCCAGTACTTC.

This clonotype was found a few times. This chain links TRBV12-3 or TRBV12-4 with TRBJ1-5; 8 bases agree with TRBD1. The CDR3 has 15 residues. V lost 3 bases and J lost 2; bases outside the gene matches: 3. The CDR3 loop is CASSFQGQGNQPQHF. The DNA for the CDR3 is TGTGCCAGCAGTTTTCAGGGACAGGGCAATCAGCCCCAGCATTTT.

The V call is TRBV5-1, the J call TRBJ1-5, with a weak D call TRBD1 (6 bases). This CDR3 has 15 residues. V lost 3 bases and J 6 bases, leaving 16 bases between the germline ends. Germline CDR1 and CDR2: SGHRS and YFSETQ. CDR3 region: CASSWQGILGQPQHF. The DNA for the CDR3 is TGCGCCAGCAGCTGGCAGGGGATTTTGGGTCAGCCCCAGCATTTT. Using reference TRBV5-1 and TRBJ1-5 for the parts outside the CDR3, the full variable domain is KAGVTQTPRYLIKTRGQQVTLSCSPISGHRSVSWYQQTPGQGLQFLFEYFSETQRNKGNFPGRFSGRQFSNSRSEMNVSTLELGDSALYLCASSWQGILGQPQHFGDGTRLSIL.

This chain connects TRBV6-1 to TRBJ2-1; 8 nucleotides match TRBD1. Per germline, CDR1 MNHNS and CDR2 SASEGT. CDR3 length: 15 amino acids. V dropped 5 bases and J dropped 6; count of bases not matched to a gene: 9. Written as DNA, the CDR3 is TGTGCCAGCAGTACCAGGGGGCTCGTAGGCAATGAGCAGTTCTTC. Amino acid sequence: CASSTRGLVGNEQFF.

The rearrangement links TRBV24-1 to TRBJ2-3; the match to TRBD2 covers 9 bases. V shed 3 bases and J 1 base; nucleotides not matched to a gene: 1. The CDR3 is 15 residues long. Looked up from germline, CDR1 is KGHDR and CDR2 is SFDVKD. CDR3 DNA sequence: TGTGCCACCAGTGATGAGCGGGGGGGCACAGATACGCAGTATTTT. Translating it yields CATSDERGGTDTQYF.

This chain joins TRBV12-3 or TRBV12-4 and TRBJ1-2; 8 bases are a match to TRBD1. The CDR3 runs 12 residues. Unmatched junction bases numbered 4, after V lost 5 bases and J lost 8 bases. DNA for the CDR3: TGTGCCAGCAGTCGGACAGGGAACGGCTACACCTTC. Its protein is CASSRTGNGYTF.

This chain joins TRBV3-1 and TRBJ2-7; no reliable D call. The ends were cut back, 4 bases at V and 2 bases at J, with 15 bases in the middle. Germline V gives CDR1 LGHDT, CDR2 YNNKEL (reference sequence). CDR3 size: 15 residues. As DNA, the CDR3 is TGTGCCAGCAGCCCGAACGCCCCTGATCCCTACGAGCAGTACTTC. Translating it yields CASSPNAPDPYEQYF.

The chain employs TRBV23-1 and TRBJ2-7; TRBD2 aligns across 7 bases. TRBV23-1 is known as an ORF, though its function is uncertain. CDR3 length: 16 residues. The V and J ends lost 3 bases and 3 bases, in that order; junction bases with no gene match: 11. The DNA of the CDR3 is TGCGCCAGCAGTCACCCCGCTAGCGGCGCGGACTACGAGCAGTACGTC. This encodes CASSHPASGADYEQYV.

The chain links TRBV11-2 to TRBJ1-1, with no clear D. Trimming took off 8 bases at V and 1 base at J, with 14 bases between the two ends. CDR1 is SGHAT and CDR2 is FQNNGV in the germline V gene. The CDR3 is 14 amino acids. For the CDR3, the DNA is TGTGCCAGCGCCTCGAGGGATGGGAACACTGAAGCTTTCTTT. It yields the protein CASASRDGNTEAFF.

This clonotype was observed at least ten times. The J gene is TRBJ2-5, the V gene TRBV6-2 or TRBV6-3; the match to TRBD2 covers 8 bases. CDR3 length: 14 amino acids. The V gene's germline CDR1 is MNHEY and CDR2 SVGEGT. V lost 3 bases and J lost 6; bases outside the gene matches: 6. The CDR3 DNA reads as TGTGCCAGCAGTTATAAGCGGGGGCAAAAGACCCAGTACTTC. It is translated as CASSYKRGQKTQYF.

The chain employs TRBV3-1 and TRBJ2-5; unclear D gene. The ends were cut back, 6 bases at V and 5 bases at J, with 7 bases in the middle. There are 11 residues in the CDR3. The germline gives CDR1 LGHDT, CDR2 YNNKEL (reference sequence). Written as DNA, the CDR3 is TGTGCCAGCAGGGTTCTTGAGACCCAGTACTTC. Protein sequence: CASRVLETQYF.

The sample holds a few counts of this clonotype. The chain has TRBV27 and TRBJ2-1, with no clear D. The CDR3 runs to 12 residues. CDR1 and CDR2 from the germline V gene are MNHEY and SMNVEV (reference sequence). Trimming took 0 bases from V and 9 from J, leaving 6 bases between them. CDR3 protein: CASSLSFGEQFF. Here the CDR3 DNA reads TGTGCCAGCAGTTTATCATTCGGTGAGCAGTTCTTC.

The sample holds many counts of this clonotype. The chain has TRBV7-2 and TRBJ2-1, with 11 positions matching TRBD2. Germline CDR1 SGHTA, CDR2 FQGNSA. V dropped 4 bases and J dropped 5; count of bases not matched to a gene: 7. The length of the CDR3 is 16 residues. Here the CDR3 reads CASSSLAGGLNNEQFF. The CDR3 DNA reads TGTGCCAGCAGCTCCTTAGCGGGGGGGCTTAACAATGAGCAGTTCTTC.

The chain is built from TRBV5-1 and TRBJ1-1, with 8 bases that match TRBD1. With 4 bases clipped from V and 7 bases from J, the junction kept 12 bases outside the gene matches. The CDR3 length is 15 residues. The V gene's germline CDR1 is SGHRS and CDR2 YFSETQ. CDR3 DNA: TGCGCCAGCAGCCATAGGGACAGAGGGACAGGTGAAGCTTTCTTT. This codes for CASSHRDRGTGEAFF. Full variable domain (rest looked up from reference TRBV5-1 and TRBJ1-1): KAGVTQTPRYLIKTRGQQVTLSCSPISGHRSVSWYQQTPGQGLQFLFEYFSETQRNKGNFPGRFSGRQFSNSRSEMNVSTLELGDSALYLCASSHRDRGTGEAFFGQGTRLTVV.

This clonotype occurred a few times. The chain carries TRBV9 and TRBJ2-1; D possibly uses TRBD1 or TRBD2 (5 bases each). The V and J ends lost 0 bases and 0 bases respectively, with 10 bases between them. The CDR3 runs 16 residues. CDR1 is SGDLS, CDR2 YYNGEE, per germline. Here the CDR3 reads CASSVGGVGSYNEQFF. CDR3 DNA sequence: TGTGCCAGCAGCGTAGGAGGGGTGGGCTCCTACAATGAGCAGTTCTTC.

The chain couples TRBV20-1 to TRBJ2-5; 8 nucleotides align to TRBD1. V trimming: 6 bases; J trimming: 5 bases; junction bases outside the gene matches: 14. The V gene's germline CDR1 is DFQATT and CDR2 SNEGSKA (reference sequence). This CDR3 has 15 amino acids. DNA of the CDR3: TGCAGTGCCCCCCGGACAGGGTGGTCGTCGGAGACCCAGTACTTC. Its protein product is CSAPRTGWSSETQYF.

The chain links TRBV29-1 to TRBJ2-6; D is uncertain. This CDR3 is 15 amino acids long. CDR1 and CDR2 (germline): SQVTM, ANQGSEA. Deletions cut 6 bases from V and 0 bases from J, with 12 bases between. For the CDR3, the DNA is TGCAGCGTCTTCGCAGGAAACTCTGGGGCCAACGTCCTGACTTTC. Protein sequence: CSVFAGNSGANVLTF.

This clonotype was detected many times. This sequence joins TRBV5-1 and TRBJ2-4; D is uncertain. The germline V gene has CDR1 SGHRS and CDR2 YFSETQ. V was shortened by 6 bases and J by 7 bases, with 17 bases between the two germline ends. The CDR3 totals 14 residues. The CDR3, as DNA: TGCGCCAGCACCGAACCCCAGTCCCCGAACATTCAGTACTTC. Amino acids: CASTEPQSPNIQYF.

This rearrangement joins TRBV18 to TRBJ2-7, with 7 bases identical to TRBD2. The germline CDR1 and CDR2 sequences are KGHSH and LQKENI. Trimming removed 3 bases from V and 5 bases from J; junction bases left unmatched: 4. This CDR3 is built from 13 residues. The CDR3 coding sequence is TGTGCCAGCTCACCCTTGGGGAGGGACGAGCAGTACGTC. As protein: CASSPLGRDEQYV.

The gene calls are TRBV6-1 and TRBJ2-7; 9 bases fit TRBD2. CDR1 is MNHNS and CDR2 is SASEGT in the germline V gene. The CDR3 extends over 14 amino acids. V lost 6 bases and J lost 5; bases outside the gene matches: 8. The CDR3 DNA reads as TGTGCCAGCAGCTTCCCAGAGCGGGGGGACGAGCAGTACGTC. This encodes CASSFPERGDEQYV.

This clonotype was detected a few times. The genes are TRBV6-1 and TRBJ1-1, with 8 bases lining up with TRBD1. Germline CDR1 is MNHNS and CDR2 is SASEGT. V was clipped by 6 bases and J by 4 bases; unmatched bases: 16. CDR3 size: 17 residues. This CDR3 is CASRSTGAASWSTEAFF. The DNA of the CDR3 is TGTGCCAGCAGGTCGACAGGGGCAGCTTCTTGGAGCACTGAAGCTTTCTTT.

This clonotype was seen only a few times. The gene calls are TRBV7-8 and TRBJ2-7; TRBD1 is a possible D gene (6 bases). The CDR3 extends over 15 amino acids. With 1 base removed from V and 3 bases from J, the gap between germline ends came to 13 bases. CDR1 and CDR2 from the germline V gene are SGHVS and FQNEAQ. DNA of the CDR3: TGTGCCAGCAGCTTAGTTGTCGGCAGGGGCTACGAGCAGTACTTC. This sequence encodes CASSLVVGRGYEQYF. The full variable domain, its missing parts supplied by reference TRBV7-8 and TRBJ2-7, is GAGVSQSPRYKVAKRGQDVALRCDPISGHVSLFWYQQALGQGPEFLTYFQNEAQLDKSGLPSDRFFAERPEGSVSTLKIQRTQQEDSAVYLCASSLVVGRGYEQYFGPGTRLTVT.

This clonotype has a count of ten or more. The rearrangement joins TRBV4-3 to TRBJ2-5, with D uncertain. The V gene's germline CDR1 is LGHNA and CDR2 YSLEER. This CDR3 is 15 amino acids long. The V gene lost 0 bases and the J gene lost 1 base, with 9 bases spanning the gap. In DNA, the CDR3 is TGCGCCAGCAGCCAAGATGTCGCAGCCCAAGAGACCCAGTACTTC. Its translation: CASSQDVAAQETQYF.

At least ten counts were recorded for this clonotype. The gene calls are TRBV25-1 and TRBJ2-3, with 13 nucleotides matching TRBD2. This CDR3 has 14 amino acids. The germline gives CDR1 MGHDK, CDR2 SYGVNS. V shed 8 bases and J 1 base; nucleotides not matched to a gene: 0. DNA of the CDR3: TGTGCCAGCGGACTAGCGGGGGGCACAGATACGCAGTATTTT. Translated: CASGLAGGTDTQYF.

This clonotype was seen many times. One junction end does not reproduce the germline sequence, and a read error may be involved. V usage is TRBV6-1 and J usage is TRBJ2-5, with D unclear. The CDR3 sequence is 12 residues long. Germline assignment: CDR1 MNHNS and CDR2 SASEGT. The CDR3 DNA sequence: TGTGCCAGCAGCGAAGGCGCTGAGACCCAGTACTTC. It translates to CASSEGAETQYF.